This section outlines one T cell receptor beta chain sequence together with its context. This clone was seen ten or more times. Its cognate antigen has yet to be identified. Base qualities are not at hand, and no much larger clone is one base apart. For sequencing of the TCRbeta CDR3 region, genomic DNA was extracted from the sorted cells. The immunoSEQ Assay was used to sequence the TCRbeta CDR3 regions. Not all clones reach the TCRdb copy of this immuneACCESS table, which keeps in-frame sequences only. Checked studies attribute under half of the gap to unresolved V genes and leave the rest unexplained. The sample contains about 64,000 clones, 75% to 90% of them found a single time. Approximately 2.4% of the sample comes from the top ten. The trial excluded patients who had a history of autoimmune disease or who were on systemic immunosuppression. In every dose cohort, peripheral blood was drawn for TCR sequencing at baseline, cycle 4 day 1, and cycle 7 day 1. Samples were obtained from an open-label, multicenter, first-in-human phase I dose-escalation trial of ivuxolimab. Adults with locally advanced or metastatic melanoma, renal cell, hepatocellular, or head and neck squamous cell carcinoma were enrolled in the trial. Before TCR sequencing, CD4+ T cells and CD8+ T cells were sorted from peripheral blood as separate populations.

The sample originates from a study of OX40 agonist ivuxolimab in advanced cancers. Context from the whole study: Ivuxolimab was a fully human IgG2 agonistic monoclonal antibody targeting the costimulatory receptor OX40 (CD134). Prior anti-PD-1, anti-PD-L1 or anti-CTLA-4 therapy was permitted, and 35% to 40% of dose-escalation patients had received checkpoint inhibitors. The paper describes the monotherapy dose-escalation part (N of about 50 patients) of the phase I trial of ivuxolimab. Partial responses were achieved by three dose-escalation patients, of whom one had hepatocellular carcinoma and two had cutaneous melanoma. Intravenous ivuxolimab was administered to patients every 2 weeks at six dose levels: 0.01, 0.1, 0.3, 1.5, 3 and 10 mg/kg. In the dose-escalation cohort, around four fifths of patients were male, and the mean age was approximately 60 years with a range of roughly 23 to 79. Among the 52 dose-escalation patients, some 20 had hepatocellular carcinoma, about 15 melanoma, 9 renal cell carcinoma and 9 head and neck cancer. The point of sequencing TCRbeta in the periphery was to test whether ivuxolimab changed TCR sequence diversity and drove clonal T-cell expansion.

Results and caveats for the whole study, not just this receptor: At doses of 0.1 to 3.0 mg/kg, clonal expansion of both CD4+ and CD8+ blood T cells was observed from baseline to week 6. After ivuxolimab, expanded clones were on average more numerous among CD8+ T cells than among CD4+ T cells. Low levels of normalized T-cell clonal expansion were also seen in some patients who did not respond. In the 0.1-3.0 mg/kg groups, partial responders had among the lowest normalized peripheral clonal expansion, particularly in CD8+ T cells. Which antigens the clonally expanded peripheral T cells were specific for was not determined.

The sequencing here drew on CD4+ or CD8+ T cells sorted from blood, taken in a trial of the OX40 agonist ivuxolimab. The TCR originated in an adult with an advanced solid tumor such as melanoma, head and neck, liver or kidney cancer.

The sequenced DNA is TGTGCCAGCAGTGGAAACCCGGGGGGGAGTACCGAAAAACTGTTTTTT. Translated, it gives CASSGNPGGSTEKLFF. In this chain, TRBV25-1 is recombined with TRBJ1-4, and possibly TRBD1, on 5 matching bases. The germline V gene supplies CDR1 MGHDK and CDR2 SYGVNS. Inclusive of the bounding cysteine and phenylalanine, the CDR3 is 16 residues long. Solely the CDR3 DNA is kept, with 48 bases framed from the first base. The trim is 4 bases for V and 8 bases for J, with a gap of 20 bases between the germline ends.